Listed below are T cell receptor beta chains from one sample, sequenced in a study of cytomegalovirus exposure and HLA in healthy donors. Here immunoSEQ multiplex PCR was the method, and the copy in TCRdb shows in-frame clones only, minus some. The top ten clones hold about 3.4% of a sample with 150,000 to 200,000 clones, more than 65% of them seen once. What was sequenced was PBMCs. The receptors were gathered from a middle-aged man in good health and CMV-seropositive. The CDR3 runs from the conserved cysteine through the conserved F or W. D genes are given only for firm matches. The listing skips clone size in some rows; elsewhere it reads once, few, many or a size class.

v_call: TRBV2
clone_size: NA
d_call: NA
j_call: TRBJ1-5
cdr3_aa: CASSEWGLDQPQHF
cdr3_nt: TGTGCCAGCAGTGAGTGGGGGCTGGATCAGCCCCAGCATTTT

v_call: TRBV18
clone_size: NA
d_call: NA
j_call: TRBJ2-3
cdr3_aa: CASSPGGGTDTQYF
cdr3_nt: TGTGCCAGCTCACCAGGGGGCGGCACAGATACGCAGTATTTT

v_call: TRBV29-1
clone_size: NA
d_call: TRBD1
j_call: TRBJ1-3
cdr3_aa: CSVEDLGTDPSGNTIYF
cdr3_nt: TGCAGCGTTGAAGATCTAGGGACAGACCCCTCTGGAAACACCATATATTTT

v_call: TRBV7-9
clone_size: NA
d_call: TRBD1
j_call: TRBJ2-7
cdr3_aa: CASSPWDSYEQYF
cdr3_nt: TGTGCCAGCAGCCCATGGGACAGCTACGAGCAGTACTTC

v_call: TRBV30
clone_size: NA
d_call: TRBD1
j_call: TRBJ2-7
cdr3_aa: CAWTTGQGRVLEQYF
cdr3_nt: TGTGCCTGGACTACCGGACAGGGGAGAGTTCTCGAGCAGTACTTC

v_call: TRBV10-3
clone_size: NA
d_call: NA
j_call: TRBJ2-1
cdr3_aa: CAISEAGLLDEQFF
cdr3_nt: TGTGCCATCAGTGAGGCAGGTTTGCTCGATGAGCAGTTCTTC

v_call: TRBV2
clone_size: NA
d_call: TRBD1
j_call: TRBJ2-7
cdr3_aa: CASSESRTGDDYEQYF
cdr3_nt: TGTGCCAGCAGTGAATCCCGGACAGGGGATGACTACGAGCAGTACTTC

v_call: TRBV5-4
clone_size: once
d_call: NA
j_call: TRBJ2-3
cdr3_aa: CASSLDSFTDTQYF
cdr3_nt: TGTGCCAGCAGCTTAGACAGCTTCACAGATACGCAGTATTTT

v_call: TRBV7-2
clone_size: NA
d_call: NA
j_call: TRBJ2-7
cdr3_aa: CASSSNQGREQYF
cdr3_nt: TGTGCCAGCAGCTCCAACCAGGGCCGCGAGCAGTACTTC

v_call: TRBV6-6
clone_size: NA
d_call: TRBD1
j_call: TRBJ1-5
cdr3_aa: CASSWTDRAVNQPQHF
cdr3_nt: TGTGCCAGCAGTTGGACTGACAGGGCCGTCAATCAGCCCCAGCATTTT

v_call: TRBV6-1
clone_size: NA
d_call: TRBD1
j_call: TRBJ1-5
cdr3_aa: CASSVERQGGNQPQHF
cdr3_nt: TGTGCCAGCAGTGTCGAAAGACAGGGCGGCAATCAGCCCCAGCATTTT

v_call: TRBV6-5
clone_size: NA
d_call: NA
j_call: TRBJ2-2
cdr3_aa: CASSYRGTARSGELFF
cdr3_nt: TGTGCCAGCAGTTACCGGGGGACAGCCCGTTCCGGGGAGCTGTTTTTT

v_call: TRBV7-7
clone_size: NA
d_call: NA
j_call: TRBJ2-1
cdr3_aa: CASSLRSPNSKDYNEQFF
cdr3_nt: TGTGCCAGCAGCTTGCGTTCCCCAAACAGTAAGGACTACAATGAGCAGTTCTTC

v_call: TRBV5-1
clone_size: NA
d_call: TRBD1
j_call: TRBJ2-5
cdr3_aa: CASSLEGRGRGETQYF
cdr3_nt: TGCGCCAGCAGCTTGGAGGGCAGGGGGCGCGGGGAGACCCAGTACTTC

v_call: TRBV5-6
clone_size: NA
d_call: NA
j_call: TRBJ2-5
cdr3_aa: CASSGDYQETQYF
cdr3_nt: TGTGCCAGCAGTGGGGACTACCAAGAGACCCAGTACTTC

v_call: TRBV16
clone_size: few
d_call: NA
j_call: TRBJ2-4
cdr3_aa: CASSQFSSGKDIQYF
cdr3_nt: TGTGCCAGCAGCCAATTTTCAAGCGGAAAGGACATTCAGTACTTC

v_call: TRBV9
clone_size: NA
d_call: NA
j_call: TRBJ1-2
cdr3_aa: CASSVDRGTYGYTF
cdr3_nt: TGTGCCAGCAGCGTAGACCGGGGGACCTATGGCTACACCTTC

v_call: TRBV2
clone_size: NA
d_call: NA
j_call: TRBJ1-6
cdr3_aa: CASSDPDRPNSPLHF
cdr3_nt: TGTGCCAGCAGTGACCCTGACAGACCCAATTCACCCCTCCACTTT

v_call: TRBV18
clone_size: NA
d_call: TRBD1
j_call: TRBJ2-7
cdr3_aa: CASSPRQGGYEQYF
cdr3_nt: TGTGCCAGCTCACCTAGACAGGGCGGCTACGAGCAGTACTTC

v_call: TRBV7-9
clone_size: once
d_call: TRBD1
j_call: TRBJ1-2
cdr3_aa: CASSRTGGASGYTF
cdr3_nt: TGTGCCAGCAGCCGTACAGGGGGCGCAAGTGGCTACACCTTC

v_call: TRBV6-1
clone_size: NA
d_call: TRBD1
j_call: TRBJ1-4
cdr3_aa: CASRTGEKLFF
cdr3_nt: TGTGCCAGCCGGACAGGGGAAAAACTGTTTTTT

v_call: TRBV15
clone_size: NA
d_call: TRBD1
j_call: TRBJ2-4
cdr3_aa: CATSRDRGQKRDIQYF
cdr3_nt: TGTGCCACCAGCAGAGATCGGGGACAGAAAAGAGACATTCAGTACTTC

v_call: TRBV2
clone_size: once
d_call: TRBD2
j_call: TRBJ2-3
cdr3_aa: CASSLAGVGIFADTQYF
cdr3_nt: TGTGCCAGCAGTCTAGCGGGAGTGGGGATTTTCGCAGATACGCAGTATTTT

v_call: TRBV19
clone_size: NA
d_call: TRBD1
j_call: TRBJ1-5
cdr3_aa: CASGVPQGAQHF
cdr3_nt: TGTGCCAGTGGTGTCCCCCAGGGGGCCCAGCATTTT

v_call: TRBV7-2
clone_size: NA
d_call: NA
j_call: TRBJ1-3
cdr3_aa: CASSRAPGKAGNTIYF
cdr3_nt: TGTGCCAGCAGCCGGGCCCCGGGAAAGGCTGGAAACACCATATATTTT

v_call: TRBV12-5
clone_size: NA
d_call: NA
j_call: TRBJ1-5
cdr3_aa: CASGLIGQGPQPQHF
cdr3_nt: TGTGCTAGTGGTTTGATCGGCCAGGGGCCTCAGCCCCAGCATTTT

v_call: TRBV9
clone_size: NA
d_call: TRBD1
j_call: TRBJ1-6
cdr3_aa: CASSVGGGQGASSPLHF
cdr3_nt: TGTGCCAGCAGCGTAGGAGGTGGGCAGGGGGCTAGTTCACCCCTCCACTTT

v_call: TRBV5-1
clone_size: NA
d_call: NA
j_call: TRBJ2-3
cdr3_aa: CASSLLGGGRDTQYF
cdr3_nt: TGCGCCAGCAGCTTGCTGGGAGGTGGTCGGGATACGCAGTATTTT

v_call: TRBV27
clone_size: NA
d_call: TRBD1
j_call: TRBJ2-7
cdr3_aa: CASSFWGQGADEQYF
cdr3_nt: TGTGCCAGCAGTTTTTGGGGACAGGGGGCTGACGAGCAGTACTTC

v_call: TRBV2
clone_size: NA
d_call: NA
j_call: TRBJ2-1
cdr3_aa: CASSVLAVAYNEQFF
cdr3_nt: TGTGCCAGCAGTGTCCTGGCGGTGGCCTACAATGAGCAGTTCTTC

v_call: TRBV28
clone_size: NA
d_call: NA
j_call: TRBJ1-2
cdr3_aa: CASQEGGYGYTF
cdr3_nt: TGTGCCAGCCAAGAGGGAGGGTATGGCTACACCTTC

v_call: TRBV7-9
clone_size: NA
d_call: NA
j_call: TRBJ1-1
cdr3_aa: CASHLRDLNTEAFF
cdr3_nt: TGTGCCAGCCACCTGCGGGACCTGAACACTGAAGCTTTCTTT

v_call: TRBV18
clone_size: NA
d_call: TRBD1
j_call: TRBJ1-5
cdr3_aa: CASSLSTGGVNQPQHF
cdr3_nt: TGTGCCAGCTCACTCTCGACAGGGGGCGTTAATCAGCCCCAGCATTTT

v_call: TRBV18
clone_size: NA
d_call: TRBD1
j_call: TRBJ2-5
cdr3_aa: CASSRGPEETQYF
cdr3_nt: TGTGCCAGCTCAAGGGGGCCAGAAGAGACCCAGTACTTC

v_call: TRBV28
clone_size: NA
d_call: NA
j_call: TRBJ1-5
cdr3_aa: CASRQGRNQPQHF
cdr3_nt: TGTGCCAGCAGGCAGGGCCGCAATCAGCCCCAGCATTTT

v_call: TRBV5-1
clone_size: NA
d_call: NA
j_call: TRBJ1-1
cdr3_aa: CASSSQYGDSGAFF
cdr3_nt: TGCGCCAGCAGCTCCCAATACGGGGATTCGGGAGCTTTCTTT

v_call: TRBV7-8
clone_size: NA
d_call: TRBD2
j_call: TRBJ2-7
cdr3_aa: CASSFGRQLAGGEQYF
cdr3_nt: TGTGCCAGCAGCTTTGGTCGACAATTAGCGGGAGGGGAGCAGTACTTC

v_call: TRBV19
clone_size: NA
d_call: TRBD1
j_call: TRBJ2-4
cdr3_aa: CASSPQGAAKNIQYF
cdr3_nt: TGTGCCAGTAGTCCACAGGGGGCGGCCAAAAACATTCAGTACTTC

v_call: TRBV5-6
clone_size: NA
d_call: NA
j_call: TRBJ2-7
cdr3_aa: CASRLGGGAYEQYF
cdr3_nt: TGTGCCAGCAGGCTAGGAGGCGGCGCCTACGAGCAGTACTTC

v_call: TRBV6-1
clone_size: NA
d_call: TRBD2
j_call: TRBJ2-5
cdr3_aa: CASSVIGGNQETQYF
cdr3_nt: TGTGCCAGCAGTGTTATCGGGGGGAACCAAGAGACCCAGTACTTC

v_call: TRBV5-8
clone_size: NA
d_call: NA
j_call: TRBJ1-6
cdr3_aa: CASSIQPGQGNSPLHF
cdr3_nt: TGTGCCAGCAGCATTCAACCGGGACAAGGGAATTCACCCCTCCACTTT

v_call: TRBV6-6
clone_size: NA
d_call: TRBD1
j_call: TRBJ1-2
cdr3_aa: CASSPRTGGYTF
cdr3_nt: TGTGCCAGCAGTCCACGGACAGGTGGCTACACCTTC

v_call: TRBV7-9
clone_size: few
d_call: TRBD2
j_call: TRBJ2-1
cdr3_aa: CICNSGGEQFF
cdr3_nt: TGTATCTGTAACTCGGGGGGTGAGCAGTTCTTC

v_call: TRBV5-4
clone_size: NA
d_call: TRBD1
j_call: TRBJ2-1
cdr3_aa: CASSSPKQGDGNEQFF
cdr3_nt: TGTGCCAGCAGCTCACCCAAACAGGGGGATGGCAATGAGCAGTTCTTC

v_call: TRBV5-1
clone_size: once
d_call: TRBD1
j_call: TRBJ1-1
cdr3_aa: CASSLGDRGETEAFF
cdr3_nt: TGCGCCAGCAGCTTGGGGGACAGGGGGGAAACTGAAGCTTTCTTT

v_call: TRBV5-5
clone_size: NA
d_call: NA
j_call: TRBJ2-3
cdr3_aa: CASSARPPGLDTQYF
cdr3_nt: TGTGCCAGCAGCGCCCGGCCCCCAGGGTTAGATACGCAGTATTTT

v_call: TRBV27
clone_size: NA
d_call: TRBD1
j_call: TRBJ2-7
cdr3_aa: CASSFSTGRPYEQYF
cdr3_nt: TGTGCCAGCAGTTTCTCGACAGGGCGCCCCTACGAGCAGTACTTC

v_call: TRBV29-1
clone_size: NA
d_call: NA
j_call: TRBJ2-7
cdr3_aa: CSATLAPAYEQYF
cdr3_nt: TGCAGCGCAACCCTAGCGCCCGCCTACGAGCAGTACTTC

v_call: TRBV5-6
clone_size: NA
d_call: NA
j_call: TRBJ2-1
cdr3_aa: CASSLEGISYNEQFF
cdr3_nt: TGTGCCAGCAGCTTAGAGGGTATCTCCTACAATGAGCAGTTCTTC